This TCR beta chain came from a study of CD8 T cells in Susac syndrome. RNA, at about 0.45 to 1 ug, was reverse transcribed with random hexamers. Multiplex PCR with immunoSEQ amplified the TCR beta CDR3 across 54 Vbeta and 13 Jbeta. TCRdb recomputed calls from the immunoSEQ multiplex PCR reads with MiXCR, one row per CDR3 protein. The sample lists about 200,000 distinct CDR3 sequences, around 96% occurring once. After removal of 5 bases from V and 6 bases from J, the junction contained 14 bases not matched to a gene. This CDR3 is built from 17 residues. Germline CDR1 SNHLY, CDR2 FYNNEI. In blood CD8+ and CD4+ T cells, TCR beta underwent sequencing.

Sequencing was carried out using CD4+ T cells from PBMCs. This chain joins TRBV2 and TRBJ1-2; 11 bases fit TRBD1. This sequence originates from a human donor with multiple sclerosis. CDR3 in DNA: TGTGCCAGCAGTCGACCTGGACAGGGGGCGTTTCGTGATGGCTACACCTTC. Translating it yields CASSRPGQGAFRDGYTF.